Below, 16 T cell receptor beta chains from the same sample are listed, as sequenced in a study of blood T cell repertoires in COVID-19. The protocol was immunoSEQ multiplex PCR, while the TCRdb copy is restricted to in-frame clones and leaves out a portion. The table includes some 60,000 clones, around 90% detected once. Sequenced sample: peripheral blood. The origin of the receptors is a man aged 55 to 69 with acute or convalescent COVID-19.

This chain joins TRBV7-9 and TRBJ1-1, with 7 bases matching TRBD1. With V trimmed by 1 base and J by 5 bases, 7 bases remained unmatched. Germline CDR1 is SEHNR and CDR2 is FQNEAQ (reference sequence). The CDR3 is 15 residues long. The CDR3 nucleotides are TGTGCCAGCAGCTTAGTGTCAGGGGGAGGAACTGAAGCTTTCTTT. This gives the protein CASSLVSGGGTEAFF.

The CDR3 DNA sequence: TGTGCCAGCAGCCCAGGGGGGCAGGGGAGAGCTGAAGCTTTCTTT. This codes for CASSPGGQGRAEAFF. The chain couples TRBV11-3 to TRBJ1-1; 7 bases align to TRBD1. The CDR3 runs to 15 residues. V lost 5 bases to trimming and J lost 6 bases; unmatched junction nucleotides: 12. Germline values: CDR1 SGHNT, CDR2 YENEEA.

This sequence joins TRBV4-3 and TRBJ1-1; a possible D gene is TRBD1 (6 bases). With 1 base removed from V and 5 bases from J, the gap between germline ends came to 23 bases. The CDR3 has 18 amino acids. CDR1 LGHNA and CDR2 YSLEER come from the germline V gene. Here the CDR3 DNA reads TGCGCCAGCAGCCAAGGAATGCGCAGGGGAGTTAGTGGGACTGAAGCTTTCTTT. Amino acid sequence: CASSQGMRRGVSGTEAFF.

The chain carries TRBV5-4 and TRBJ2-3, with a weak D call TRBD2 (6 bases). CDR1 and CDR2 from the germline V gene are SGHNT and YYREEE (reference sequence). With 4 bases removed from V and 2 bases from J, the gap between germline ends came to 17 bases. The CDR3 runs to 16 residues. DNA for the CDR3: TGTGCCAGCAGCCAAGGCCCGCGGGGTGACACAGATACGCAGTATTTT. Translation: CASSQGPRGDTDTQYF.

The count of this clone is one. The chain employs TRBV24-1 and TRBJ1-5, with no clear D. The CDR3 is 12 amino acids. CDR1 KGHDR and CDR2 SFDVKD come from the germline V gene. V lost 3 bases to trimming and J lost 6 bases, with 5 bases between them. Here the CDR3 DNA reads TGTGCCACCAGTGATGGCGGTCAGCCCCAGCATTTT. This gives the protein CATSDGGQPQHF.

Written as DNA, the CDR3 is TGTGCCAGCAGCCCCCAAGGCTCAGGGGGAACCCCCGGCTACACCTTC. The encoded protein is CASSPQGSGGTPGYTF. J is TRBJ1-2 and V is TRBV7-9; TRBD1 matches at 7 bases. The CDR3 runs to 16 residues. Looked up from germline, CDR1 is SEHNR and CDR2 is FQNEAQ (reference sequence). V lost 5 bases, J lost 8 bases, and 17 bases stayed unmatched.

The genes are TRBV29-1 and TRBJ1-1; 9 bases agree with TRBD1. The V segment lost 5 bases and the J segment 4 bases; nucleotides outside the gene matches: 8. Germline values: CDR1 SQVTM, CDR2 ANQGSEA. This CDR3 contains 14 residues. The CDR3 sequence: CSVTPTGGSTEAFF. As DNA, the CDR3 is TGCAGCGTTACTCCGACAGGGGGGAGCACTGAAGCTTTCTTT.

The chain is built from TRBV5-1 and TRBJ1-1; no firm D call. The CDR3 sequence is 16 residues long. The germline V and J ends were trimmed by 0 bases and 1 base, with 13 bases remaining between them. CDR1 and CDR2 from the germline V gene are SGHRS and YFSETQ. The chain's CDR3 is CASSLAQDMGNTEAFF. The CDR3 DNA reads as TGCGCCAGCAGCTTGGCTCAGGATATGGGGAACACTGAAGCTTTCTTT.

The rearrangement links TRBV15 to TRBJ1-2; TRBD1 matches 11 bases. V lost 5 bases, J lost 7 bases, and 12 bases stayed unmatched. CDR1 is LNHNV, CDR2 YYDKDF, per germline (reference sequence). This CDR3 contains 16 residues. The CDR3: CATSDSRTGGSSGYTF. CDR3 nucleotide sequence: TGTGCCACCAGCGATTCCAGGACAGGGGGCTCGAGTGGCTACACCTTC.

This clone appeared once. The chain uses TRBV2 and TRBJ1-2; D may be TRBD1 (5 bases). Trimming took 5 bases from V and 2 from J, leaving 12 bases between them. This CDR3 is built from 14 residues. CDR1 and CDR2 (germline): SNHLY, FYNNEI. In nucleotides, the CDR3 is TGTGCCAGCAGTCGACAGAAGACAAACTATGGCTACACCTTC. As protein: CASSRQKTNYGYTF.

The chain joins TRBV10-3 to TRBJ2-5, with D possibly TRBD1 on 5 matching bases. With 0 bases removed from V and 1 base from J, the gap between germline ends came to 9 bases. The CDR3 totals 15 residues. The germline V gene encodes CDR1 ENHRY and CDR2 SYGVKD. The DNA for the CDR3 is TGTGCCATCAGTGAGTCGGGCAGGGTCCAAGAGACCCAGTACTTC. This encodes CAISESGRVQETQYF.

This rearrangement joins TRBV2 to TRBJ1-2, with TRBD1 identical over 7 bases. Per the germline V gene, CDR1 is SNHLY and CDR2 is FYNNEI. The J segment lost 7 bases and the V segment lost 1 base, leaving 18 bases of the junction unmatched. The CDR3 loop spans 18 amino acids. The CDR3 loop is CASSEESTLVTGAAGYTF. CDR3 coding DNA: TGTGCCAGCAGTGAAGAAAGTACCCTAGTCACAGGGGCCGCTGGCTACACCTTC.

The J gene is TRBJ2-3, the V gene TRBV4-3; 13 bases match TRBD2. Germline values: CDR1 LGHNA, CDR2 YSLEER. J was trimmed by 1 base and V by 0 bases; bases with no gene match: 13. This CDR3 has 21 amino acids. CDR3 residues: CASSQDRPTSGRLYGTDTQYF. The CDR3 DNA reads as TGCGCCAGCAGCCAAGATCGGCCGACTAGCGGGAGGTTGTATGGCACAGATACGCAGTATTTT.

The chain employs TRBV4-3 and TRBJ1-2, with TRBD1 identical over 11 bases. CDR3 length equals 15 residues. The germline V gene has CDR1 LGHNA and CDR2 YSLEER. The J segment lost 6 bases and the V segment lost 1 base, leaving 4 bases of the junction unmatched. CDR3 coding DNA: TGCGCCAGCAGCCAAGCTTGGACAGGGGGCCATGGCTACACCTTC. It codes for CASSQAWTGGHGYTF.

This sequence joins TRBV7-2 and TRBJ2-5; a possible D gene is TRBD1 (5 bases). The V gene lost 2 bases and the J gene lost 2 bases, with 9 bases spanning the gap. The CDR3 loop spans 14 amino acids. Per the germline V gene, CDR1 is SGHTA and CDR2 is FQGNSA. The CDR3 DNA reads as TGTGCCAGCAGCTTACAGGGAACTCAAGAGACCCAGTACTTC. Amino acid sequence: CASSLQGTQETQYF.

This rearrangement joins TRBV28 to TRBJ2-2; 7 bases line up with TRBD2. In germline, CDR1 is MDHEN, CDR2 SYDVKM. The V segment lost 5 bases and the J segment 3 bases; nucleotides outside the gene matches: 0. The CDR3 length is 13 residues. CDR3 DNA sequence: TGTGCCAGCAGTCGGGGGGACACCGGGGAGCTGTTTTTT. Protein sequence: CASSRGDTGELFF. Full variable domain (remainder filled in from reference TRBV28 and TRBJ2-2): DVKVTQSSRYLVKRTGEKVFLECVQDMDHENMFWYRQDPGLGLRLIYFSYDVKMKEKGDIPEGYSVSREKKERFSLILESASTNQTSMYLCASSRGDTGELFFGEGSRLTVL.